The 17 T cell receptor beta chains below all came from one sample that was sequenced in a study of CD8+CD57+ T cells in acquired aplastic anemia. All patients picked for sequencing had shown, by flow cytometry, an expansion of CD8+CD57+ cells. For CDR3 and TCR beta VDJ profiling, genomic DNA was the template used. TCRdb reprocessed the reads via MiXCR and lists one record per CDR3 protein. The sample contains 200,000 to 250,000 distinct CDR3 sequences, roughly 60% of which appear only once. The sequenced material came from sorted CD4+, CD8+, or CD8+CD57+ T cells (not recorded which) from PBMCs. These TCRs come from a human donor with aplastic anemia.

This clonotype occurred once. In nucleotides, the CDR3 is TGTGCCAGCAGTGAAGAAGAGCAGCCGGGACTAGCAGGCACCGGGGAGCTGTTTTTT. This sequence encodes CASSEEEQPGLAGTGELFF. The chain joins TRBV2 to TRBJ2-2; 9 bases fit TRBD2. The germline CDR1 and CDR2 sequences are SNHLY and FYNNEI. J gave up 4 bases and V 1 base, and 13 bases lay outside the gene matches. The CDR3 runs 19 residues.

The sample holds many counts of this clonotype. The chain couples TRBV29-1 to TRBJ2-7, with D hard to call. CDR3 length equals 14 residues. V lost 3 bases and J lost 3, with 15 bases in between. Per germline, CDR1 SQVTM and CDR2 ANQGSEA. Here the CDR3 reads CSVDFRPGSYEQYF. In nucleotides, the CDR3 is TGCAGCGTTGATTTTCGGCCAGGAAGCTACGAGCAGTACTTC.

V is TRBV29-1 and J is TRBJ2-7; possibly TRBD2 for D (6 bases). This CDR3 contains 13 residues. V dropped 2 bases and J dropped 3 bases, with 11 bases sitting between them. Germline lookup yields CDR1 SQVTM and CDR2 ANQGSEA. CDR3 coding DNA: TGCAGCGTTGAACGGGAGTCAGACTACGAGCAGTACTTC. Translation: CSVERESDYEQYF.

The gene calls are TRBV5-6 and TRBJ2-5; 9 bases are a match to TRBD1. Trimming removed 2 bases from V and 5 bases from J; junction bases left unmatched: 4. The germline V gene encodes CDR1 SGHDT and CDR2 YYEEEE. The CDR3 is 14 residues long. CDR3 region: CASSFSTGGETQYF. CDR3 DNA sequence: TGTGCCAGCAGCTTCTCGACAGGGGGGGAGACCCAGTACTTC. Drawing the rest from reference TRBV5-6 and TRBJ2-5, the complete variable domain is DAGVTQSPTHLIKTRGQQVTLRCSPKSGHDTVSWYQQALGQGPQFIFQYYEEEERQRGNFPDRFSGHQFPNYSSELNVNALLLGDSALYLCASSFSTGGETQYFGPGTRLLVL.

This clonotype was counted only a few times. The rearrangement uses TRBV20-1 and TRBJ1-2; TRBD1 matches 8 bases. Trimming removed 6 bases from V and 1 base from J; junction bases left unmatched: 4. This CDR3 is built from 13 residues. Germline CDR1 reads DFQATT; CDR2 reads SNEGSKA (reference sequence). CDR3 sequence: CSAQDRDNYGYTF. The CDR3 DNA follows: TGCAGTGCCCAGGACAGGGATAACTATGGCTACACCTTC.

The rearrangement links TRBV7-9 to TRBJ2-2; 7 positions match TRBD1. Trimming took 5 bases from V and 9 from J; bases not matched to a gene: 9. The CDR3 runs to 14 residues. Germline lookup yields CDR1 SEHNR and CDR2 FQNEAQ (reference sequence). CDR3 in amino acids: CASSQPAGGRELFF. The CDR3, as DNA: TGTGCCAGCAGCCAACCCGCAGGGGGACGGGAGCTGTTTTTT. The entire variable domain, with the rest obtained from reference TRBV7-9 and TRBJ2-2, is as follows: DTGVSQNPRHKITKRGQNVTFRCDPISEHNRLYWYRQTLGQGPEFLTYFQNEAQLEKSRLLSDRFSAERPKGSFSTLEIQRTEQGDSAMYLCASSQPAGGRELFFGEGSRLTVL.

This clonotype came up a few times. The gene calls are TRBV7-8 and TRBJ2-2, with D unresolved. This CDR3 has 14 amino acids. Per the germline V gene, CDR1 is SGHVS and CDR2 is FQNEAQ. V lost 2 bases to trimming and J lost 2 bases, with 6 bases between them. The CDR3 is CASSLTGNTGELFF. CDR3 DNA: TGTGCCAGCAGCTTAACCGGAAACACCGGGGAGCTGTTTTTT.

This clonotype has just a few counts. This chain joins TRBV2 and TRBJ2-7; either TRBD1 or TRBD2 may fit D (5 bases each). Germline CDR1 reads SNHLY; CDR2 reads FYNNEI. The V end lost 8 bases, the J end lost 6 bases, and 14 bases lay between the germline ends. The CDR3 extends over 12 amino acids. This chain's CDR3 is CASEGRVGEQYF. The DNA of the CDR3 is TGTGCCAGCGAGGGGCGGGTAGGCGAGCAGTACTTC.

This clonotype was counted a single time. The gene calls are TRBV7-9 and TRBJ2-7; the D gene is possibly TRBD1 (6 bases). V shed 4 bases and J shed 2 bases, with 12 bases lying between them. The germline V gene encodes CDR1 SEHNR and CDR2 FQNEAQ (reference sequence). The CDR3 is made up of 14 amino acids. In DNA, the CDR3 is TGTGCCAGCAGCTATGCCGGGACACCCTACGAGCAGTACTTC. This encodes CASSYAGTPYEQYF.

This rearrangement joins TRBV19 to TRBJ1-5; D gene uncertain. Germline V gene sequence: CDR1 LNHDA, CDR2 SQIVND (reference sequence). The CDR3 is 13 residues long. Between the trimmed V and J ends, which lost 7 bases and 8 bases, there was a span of 15 bases. The CDR3 region has the DNA TGTGCCAGTACGGGAGATGATTGGGAGCCCCAGCATTTT. Protein sequence: CASTGDDWEPQHF. Full variable domain (outside the CDR3, taken from reference TRBV19 and TRBJ1-5): DGGITQSPKYLFRKEGQNVTLSCEQNLNHDAMYWYRQDPGQGLRLIYYSQIVNDFQKGDIAEGYSVSREKKESFPLTVTSAQKNPTAFYLCASTGDDWEPQHFGDGTRLSIL.

The rearrangement links TRBV7-9 to TRBJ2-7; 10 positions match TRBD2. V trimming: 5 bases; J trimming: 7 bases; junction bases outside the gene matches: 8. CDR3 size: 14 residues. Germline V gene sequence: CDR1 SEHNR, CDR2 FQNEAQ (reference sequence). The CDR3 sequence: CASSLPAGGREQYF. The CDR3 nucleotides are TGTGCCAGCAGCCTTCCAGCGGGAGGGCGTGAGCAGTACTTC.

The V call is TRBV7-9, the J call TRBJ1-2; unclear D gene. The CDR3 loop spans 11 amino acids. The V end was cut by 5 bases, the J end by 5 bases, with 6 bases between. Germline V lookup: CDR1 SEHNR, CDR2 FQNEAQ (reference sequence). Written as DNA, the CDR3 is TGTGCCAGCAGCGGCCTTTATGGCTACACCTTC. Translating gives CASSGLYGYTF.

V gene TRBV6-6 combines with J gene TRBJ2-7, with 9 nucleotides matching TRBD1. Per germline, CDR1 MNHNY and CDR2 SVGAGI (reference sequence). The V gene end was trimmed by 6 bases and the J gene end by 5 bases; junction bases not matched to a gene: 8. CDR3 length: 14 residues. The CDR3 here is CASSPRTGDNEQYF. CDR3 coding DNA: TGTGCCAGCAGCCCCAGGACAGGGGACAACGAGCAGTACTTC.

The gene calls are TRBV11-1 and TRBJ1-6, with D unclear. The CDR3 sequence is 14 residues long. Germline lookup yields CDR1 SGHAT and CDR2 FQDESV (reference sequence). Trimming took off 1 base at V and 8 bases at J, with 9 bases between the two ends. CDR3 in amino acids: CASSLGRGYSPLHF. The CDR3 region has the DNA TGTGCCAGCAGCTTAGGGAGAGGTTATTCACCCCTCCACTTT.

This clonotype has a single count. The gene calls are TRBV20-1 and TRBJ2-3; 9 positions match TRBD1. Germline loops: CDR1 DFQATT, CDR2 SNEGSKA (reference sequence). Trimming took 8 bases from V and 3 from J; bases not matched to a gene: 6. This CDR3 spans 13 amino acids. The CDR3 nucleotides are TGCAGTCCCCGGACAGGGGTGACAGATACGCAGTATTTT. Translated: CSPRTGVTDTQYF.

CDR3 DNA sequence: TGTGCCAGCAGCTTTGGGAAACGGGGGGCAGGGACTGAAGCTTTCTTT. It is translated as CASSFGKRGAGTEAFF. This sequence joins TRBV7-8 and TRBJ1-1; tentative D call: TRBD1 (6 bases). This CDR3 is built from 16 residues. The germline V and J ends were trimmed by 3 bases and 5 bases, with 19 bases remaining between them. Germline values: CDR1 SGHVS, CDR2 FQNEAQ.

A single count supports this clonotype. Being one base from a much bigger clone, this may be a read error. The V and J genes are TRBV10-3 and TRBJ2-7, with TRBD2 matching 16 bases. From germline, CDR1 is ENHRY and CDR2 SYGVKD. With V trimmed by 6 bases and J by 6 bases, 5 bases remained unmatched. The CDR3 has 15 amino acids. CDR3 loop: CAISPGTSGGGEQYF. The CDR3, as DNA: TGTGCCATCAGCCCGGGGACTAGCGGGGGGGGCGAGCAGTACTTC.